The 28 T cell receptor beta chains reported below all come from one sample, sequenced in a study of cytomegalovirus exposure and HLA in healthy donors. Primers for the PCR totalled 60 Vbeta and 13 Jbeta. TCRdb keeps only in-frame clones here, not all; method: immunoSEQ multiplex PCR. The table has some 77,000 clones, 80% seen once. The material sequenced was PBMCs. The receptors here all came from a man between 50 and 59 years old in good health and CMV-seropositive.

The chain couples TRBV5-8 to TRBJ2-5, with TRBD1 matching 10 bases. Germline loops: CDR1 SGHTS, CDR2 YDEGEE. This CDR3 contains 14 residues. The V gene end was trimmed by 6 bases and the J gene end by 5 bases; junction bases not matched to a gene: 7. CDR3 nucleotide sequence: TGTGCCAGCAATTACAGACAGGGGGCTGAGACCCAGTACTTC. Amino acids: CASNYRQGAETQYF. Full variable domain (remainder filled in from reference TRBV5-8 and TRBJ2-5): EAGVTQSPTHLIKTRGQQATLRCSPISGHTSVYWYQQALGLGLQFLLWYDEGEERNRGNFPPRFSGRQFPNYSSELNVNALELEDSALYLCASNYRQGAETQYFGPGTRLLVL.

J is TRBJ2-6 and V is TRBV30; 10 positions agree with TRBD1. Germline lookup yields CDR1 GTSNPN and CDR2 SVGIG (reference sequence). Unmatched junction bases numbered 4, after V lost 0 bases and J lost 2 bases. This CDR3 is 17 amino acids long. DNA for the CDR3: TGTGCCTGGAGTGTGGGACAGGGGCTACCTGGGGCCAACGTCCTGACTTTC. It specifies CAWSVGQGLPGANVLTF. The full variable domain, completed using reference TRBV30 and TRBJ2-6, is SQTIHQWPATLVQPVGSPLSLECTVEGTSNPNLYWYRQAAGRGLQLLFYSVGIGQISSEVPQNLSASRPQDRQFILSSKKLLLSDSGFYLCAWSVGQGLPGANVLTFGAGSRLTVL.

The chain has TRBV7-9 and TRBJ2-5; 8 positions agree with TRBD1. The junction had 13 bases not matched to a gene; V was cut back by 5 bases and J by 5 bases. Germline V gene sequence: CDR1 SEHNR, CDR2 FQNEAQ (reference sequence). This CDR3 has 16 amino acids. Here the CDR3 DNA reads TGTGCCAGCAGCGTCCTCTCAGGGGGCGCGACGGAGACCCAGTACTTC. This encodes CASSVLSGGATETQYF.

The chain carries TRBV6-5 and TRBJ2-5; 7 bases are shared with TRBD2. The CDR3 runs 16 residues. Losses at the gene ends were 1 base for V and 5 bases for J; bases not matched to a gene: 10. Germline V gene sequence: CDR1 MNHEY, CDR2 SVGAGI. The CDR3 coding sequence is TGTGCCAGCAGTTACTTGGGACTAAACCCACCGGAGACCCAGTACTTC. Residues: CASSYLGLNPPETQYF.

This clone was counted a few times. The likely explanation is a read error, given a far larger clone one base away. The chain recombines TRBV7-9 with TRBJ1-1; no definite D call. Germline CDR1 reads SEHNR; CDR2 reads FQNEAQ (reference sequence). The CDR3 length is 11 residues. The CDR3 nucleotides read TGTTCCAGCAGCTTGAACGGAGTAGCTTTCTTT. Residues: CSSSLNGVAFF.

CDR3 residues: CASSPTGAHNTEAFF. The CDR3, as DNA: TGTGCCAGCAGTCCAACAGGGGCGCACAACACTGAAGCTTTCTTT. The chain carries TRBV6-5 and TRBJ1-1, with TRBD1 identical over 7 bases. The CDR3 is made up of 15 amino acids. Germline CDR1 and CDR2: MNHEY and SVGAGI. The V and J ends lost 5 bases and 2 bases, in that order; junction bases with no gene match: 8.

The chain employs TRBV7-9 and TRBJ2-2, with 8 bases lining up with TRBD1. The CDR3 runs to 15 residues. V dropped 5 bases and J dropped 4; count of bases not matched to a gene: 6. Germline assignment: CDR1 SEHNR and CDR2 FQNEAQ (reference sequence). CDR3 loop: CASSGAGGITGELFF. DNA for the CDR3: TGTGCCAGCAGCGGGGCAGGGGGCATCACCGGGGAGCTGTTTTTT.

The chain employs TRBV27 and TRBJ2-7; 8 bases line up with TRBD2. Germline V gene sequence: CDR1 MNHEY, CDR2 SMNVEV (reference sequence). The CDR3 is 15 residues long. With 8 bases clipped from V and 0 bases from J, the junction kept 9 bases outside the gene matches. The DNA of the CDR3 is TGTGCCAGCCGGGGCCCGGGAGGGCCCTCCTACGAGCAGTACTTC. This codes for CASRGPGGPSYEQYF.

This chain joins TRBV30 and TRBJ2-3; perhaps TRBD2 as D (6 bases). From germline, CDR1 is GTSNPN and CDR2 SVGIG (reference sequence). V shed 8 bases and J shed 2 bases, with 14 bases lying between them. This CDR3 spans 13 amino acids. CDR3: CAVTSRSTDTQYF. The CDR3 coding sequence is TGTGCCGTCACTAGCCGATCCACAGATACGCAGTATTTT.

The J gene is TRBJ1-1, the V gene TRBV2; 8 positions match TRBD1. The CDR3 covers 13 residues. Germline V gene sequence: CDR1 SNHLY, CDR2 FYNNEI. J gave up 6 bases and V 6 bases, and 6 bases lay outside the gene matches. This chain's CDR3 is CASRAGGRSEAFF. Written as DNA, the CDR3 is TGTGCCAGCAGAGCAGGGGGCAGGTCTGAAGCTTTCTTT.

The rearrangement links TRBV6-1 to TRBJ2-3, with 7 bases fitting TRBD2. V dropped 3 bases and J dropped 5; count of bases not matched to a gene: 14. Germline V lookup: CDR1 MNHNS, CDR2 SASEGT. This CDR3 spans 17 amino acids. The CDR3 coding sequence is TGTGCCAGCAGTGATGAGGACGGGGAGGGCCTGGTAGATACGCAGTATTTT. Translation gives CASSDEDGEGLVDTQYF.

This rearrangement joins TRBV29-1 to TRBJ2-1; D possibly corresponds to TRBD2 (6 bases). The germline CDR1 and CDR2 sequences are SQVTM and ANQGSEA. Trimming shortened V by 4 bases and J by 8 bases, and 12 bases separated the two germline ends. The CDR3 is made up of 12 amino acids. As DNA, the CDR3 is TGCAGCGTTGGTGGGAGGAGAGATGAGCAGTTCTTC. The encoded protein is CSVGGRRDEQFF.

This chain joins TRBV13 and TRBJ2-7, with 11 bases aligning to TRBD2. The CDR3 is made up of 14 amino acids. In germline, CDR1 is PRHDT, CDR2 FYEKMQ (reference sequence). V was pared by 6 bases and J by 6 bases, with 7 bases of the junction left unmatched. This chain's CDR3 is CASRDLAGGSEQYF. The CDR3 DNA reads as TGTGCCAGCAGAGACCTAGCGGGAGGTTCCGAGCAGTACTTC.

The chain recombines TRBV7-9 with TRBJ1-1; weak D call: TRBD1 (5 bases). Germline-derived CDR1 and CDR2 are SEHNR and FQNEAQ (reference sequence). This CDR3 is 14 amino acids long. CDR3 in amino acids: CSGRVGDLNTEAFF. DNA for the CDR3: TGTTCCGGAAGGGTAGGGGATTTGAACACTGAAGCTTTCTTT.

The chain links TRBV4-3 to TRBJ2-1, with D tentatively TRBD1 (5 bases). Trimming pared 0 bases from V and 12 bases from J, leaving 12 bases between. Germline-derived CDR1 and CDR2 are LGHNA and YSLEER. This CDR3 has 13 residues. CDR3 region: CASSQDRRGRQFF. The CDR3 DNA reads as TGCGCCAGCAGCCAAGATCGTAGGGGAAGGCAGTTCTTC.

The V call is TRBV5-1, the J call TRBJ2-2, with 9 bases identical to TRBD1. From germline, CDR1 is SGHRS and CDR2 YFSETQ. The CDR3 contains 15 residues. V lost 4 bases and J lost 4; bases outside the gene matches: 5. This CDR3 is CASSQSTGGTGELFF. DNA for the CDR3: TGCGCCAGCAGCCAATCGACAGGGGGCACCGGGGAGCTGTTTTTT.

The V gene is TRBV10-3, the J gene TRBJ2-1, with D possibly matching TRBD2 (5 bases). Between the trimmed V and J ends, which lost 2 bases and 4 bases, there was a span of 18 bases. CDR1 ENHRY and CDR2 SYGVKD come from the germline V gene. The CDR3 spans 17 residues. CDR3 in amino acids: CAISEGKLAAFYNEQFF. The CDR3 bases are TGTGCCATCAGTGAGGGGAAGCTAGCAGCCTTTTACAATGAGCAGTTCTTC.

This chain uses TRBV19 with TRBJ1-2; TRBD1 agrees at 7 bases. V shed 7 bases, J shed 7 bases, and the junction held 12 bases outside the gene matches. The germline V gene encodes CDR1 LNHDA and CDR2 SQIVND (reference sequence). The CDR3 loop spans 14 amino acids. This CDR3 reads CASKLTGTDAGYTF. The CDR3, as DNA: TGTGCCAGTAAGTTAACTGGGACAGATGCTGGCTACACCTTC.

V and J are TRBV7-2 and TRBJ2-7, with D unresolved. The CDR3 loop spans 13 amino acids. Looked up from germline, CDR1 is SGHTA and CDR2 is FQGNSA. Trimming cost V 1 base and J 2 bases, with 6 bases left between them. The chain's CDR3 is CASSLGRAYEQYF. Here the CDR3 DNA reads TGTGCCAGCAGCTTAGGACGGGCCTACGAGCAGTACTTC.

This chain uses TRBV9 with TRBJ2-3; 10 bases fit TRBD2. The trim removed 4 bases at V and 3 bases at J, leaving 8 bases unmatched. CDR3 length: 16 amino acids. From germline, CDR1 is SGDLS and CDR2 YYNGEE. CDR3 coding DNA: TGTGCCAGCAGCCCCACTAGCGGGATATGGACAGATACGCAGTATTTT. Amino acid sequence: CASSPTSGIWTDTQYF.

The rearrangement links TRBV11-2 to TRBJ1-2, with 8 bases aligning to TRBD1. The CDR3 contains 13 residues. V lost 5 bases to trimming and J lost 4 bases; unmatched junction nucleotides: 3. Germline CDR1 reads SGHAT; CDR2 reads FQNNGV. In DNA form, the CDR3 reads TGTGCCAGCAGCCTTGACAGGGGCTATGGCTACACCTTC. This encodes CASSLDRGYGYTF.

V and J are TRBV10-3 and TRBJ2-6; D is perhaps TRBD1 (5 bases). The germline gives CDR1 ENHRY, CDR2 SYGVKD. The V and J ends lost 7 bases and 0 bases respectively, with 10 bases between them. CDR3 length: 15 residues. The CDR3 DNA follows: TGTGCCATCACCCAGGGCCCCTCTGGGGCCAACGTCCTGACTTTC. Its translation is CAITQGPSGANVLTF.

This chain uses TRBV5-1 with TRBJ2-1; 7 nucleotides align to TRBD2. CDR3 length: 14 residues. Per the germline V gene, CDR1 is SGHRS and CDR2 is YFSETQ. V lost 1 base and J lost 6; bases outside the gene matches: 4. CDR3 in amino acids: CASSLSRELNEQFF. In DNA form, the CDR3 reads TGCGCCAGCAGCTTGTCGCGGGAGCTCAATGAGCAGTTCTTC.

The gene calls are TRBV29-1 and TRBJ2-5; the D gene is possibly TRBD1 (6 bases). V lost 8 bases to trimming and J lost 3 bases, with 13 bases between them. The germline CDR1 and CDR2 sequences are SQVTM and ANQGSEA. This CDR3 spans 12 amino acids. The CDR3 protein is CSIGTYEETQYF. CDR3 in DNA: TGCAGCATCGGGACATATGAAGAGACCCAGTACTTC.

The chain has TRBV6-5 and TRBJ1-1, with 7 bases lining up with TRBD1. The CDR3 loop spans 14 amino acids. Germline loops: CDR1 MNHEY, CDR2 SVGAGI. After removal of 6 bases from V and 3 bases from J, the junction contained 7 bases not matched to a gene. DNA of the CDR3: TGTGCCAGCAGCCGAGACAGGGTAGACACTGAAGCTTTCTTT. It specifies CASSRDRVDTEAFF.

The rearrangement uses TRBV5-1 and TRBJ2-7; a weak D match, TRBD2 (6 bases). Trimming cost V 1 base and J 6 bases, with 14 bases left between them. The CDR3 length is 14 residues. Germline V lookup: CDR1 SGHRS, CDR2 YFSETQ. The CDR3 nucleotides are TGCGCCAGCAGCTTGACGGGAGCACCCGGCGAGCAGTACTTC. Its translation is CASSLTGAPGEQYF.

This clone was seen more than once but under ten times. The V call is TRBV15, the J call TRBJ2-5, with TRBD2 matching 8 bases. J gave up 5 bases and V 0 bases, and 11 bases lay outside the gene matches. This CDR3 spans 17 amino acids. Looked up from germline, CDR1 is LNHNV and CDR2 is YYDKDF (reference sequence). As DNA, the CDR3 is TGTGCCACCAGCAGAGATCTTATAGGCGGGGGGCGCGAGACCCAGTACTTC. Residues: CATSRDLIGGGRETQYF.

The CDR3 nucleotides are TGCAGTGCTAGAGATCTACCTGAAGCTTTCTTT. This codes for CSARDLPEAFF. The chain employs TRBV20-1 and TRBJ1-1; D gene uncertain. Germline CDR1 DFQATT, CDR2 SNEGSKA (reference sequence). CDR3 size: 11 residues. Trimming took 0 bases from V and 6 from J, leaving 5 bases between them.